These 8 T cell receptor beta chains were all obtained from the same sample, sequenced in a study of regulatory T cells in long-lasting Graves disease. Described time point: newly diagnosed GD, antithyroid drugs for less than 3 months. There was RNA extracted from PBMCs, and the TCR library was made from it. Assembly of TCR beta libraries relied on iRepertoire HTBI primers together with Arm-PCR of CDR3 regions. TCRdb used MiXCR to reprocess the multiplex PCR reads, holding one entry per CDR3 protein. The sample lists 680,000 or so distinct CDR3 sequences; approximately 15% were seen once. In addition, the sample was reused for a study of T cells in Graves' hyperthyroidism and ophthalmopathy.

The sequencing here drew on peripheral blood mononuclear cells (PBMCs), taken at new diagnosis, from a patient treated with antithyroid drugs. These receptors were taken from a woman aged 25 to 39 with Graves disease.

V and J are TRBV7-2 and TRBJ1-5, with D perhaps TRBD1 (6 bases). Trimming took 2 bases from V and 4 from J, leaving 12 bases between them. The CDR3 length is 15 residues. Germline V gene data show CDR1 as SGHTA and CDR2 as FQGNSA. In nucleotides, the CDR3 is TGTGCCAGCAGCTTAAAGGGGGGCGGGAATCAGCCCCAGCATTTT. Residues: CASSLKGGGNQPQHF.

In its sample, this clonotype was seen many times. The chain combines TRBV7-3 with TRBJ2-1; 14 nucleotides align to TRBD2. The CDR3 is 16 residues long. The V and J ends lost 5 bases and 10 bases, in that order; junction bases with no gene match: 10. Germline values: CDR1 SGHTA, CDR2 FQGTGA. As DNA, the CDR3 is TGTGCCAGCAGCCTATCGACTAGCGGGAGGGGATGGGAGCAGTTCTTC. It encodes CASSLSTSGRGWEQFF.

This clonotype was recorded at least ten times. This chain connects TRBV6-1 to TRBJ2-1, with 8 bases that match TRBD2. Germline V gives CDR1 MNHNS, CDR2 SASEGT. V gave up 7 bases and J gave up 6 bases; unmatched junction bases: 8. The CDR3 runs to 14 residues. Here the CDR3 DNA reads TGTGCCAGCACCAACGCGGGAGGACCCAATGAGCAGTTCTTC. It encodes CASTNAGGPNEQFF.

This clonotype was counted between two and nine times. V and J are TRBV30 and TRBJ1-4; 12 bases align to TRBD1. The CDR3 runs to 14 residues. Germline CDR1 is GTSNPN and CDR2 is SVGIG (reference sequence). The ends lost 4 bases at V and 8 bases at J; junction bases unmatched: 5. CDR3 amino acids: CAWTSGTGGEKLFF. For the CDR3, the DNA is TGTGCCTGGACCTCCGGGACAGGGGGCGAAAAACTGTTTTTT.

Note on this clonotype: A much larger clone is a single base away; this may be a read error. J is TRBJ1-1 and V is TRBV19; tentative D call: TRBD1 (6 bases). V lost 8 bases, J lost 2 bases, and 12 bases lay in between. This CDR3 is built from 13 residues. Germline CDR1 is LNHDA and CDR2 is SQIVND (reference sequence). This CDR3 is CASLSQGNTEAFF. The DNA for the CDR3 is TGTGCCAGTTTATCACAGGGAAACACTGAAGCTTTCTTT.

This clonotype was detected a few times. This chain links TRBV24-1 with TRBJ2-3, with D perhaps assigned TRBD1 or TRBD2 (5 bases each). This CDR3 contains 19 residues. V lost 1 base, J lost 0 bases, and 19 bases lay in between. Germline CDR1 reads KGHDR; CDR2 reads SFDVKD. The CDR3 here is CATSDFPSSRGTSTDTQYF. CDR3 sequence (DNA): TGTGCCACCAGTGATTTCCCCTCGTCTCGGGGCACGAGCACAGATACGCAGTATTTT.

The rearrangement joins TRBV28 to TRBJ2-7; D is possibly TRBD2 (5 bases). The CDR3 loop spans 15 amino acids. The ends were cut back, 3 bases at V and 2 bases at J, with 14 bases in the middle. CDR1 and CDR2 from the germline V gene are MDHEN and SYDVKM. This CDR3 reads CASSFHQGGAYEQYF. The CDR3 coding sequence is TGTGCCAGCAGTTTCCACCAAGGAGGTGCCTACGAGCAGTACTTC. Supplemented by reference TRBV28 and TRBJ2-7, the full variable domain reads DVKVTQSSRYLVKRTGEKVFLECVQDMDHENMFWYRQDPGLGLRLIYFSYDVKMKEKGDIPEGYSVSREKKERFSLILESASTNQTSMYLCASSFHQGGAYEQYFGPGTRLTVT.

This clonotype was recorded a few times. The rearrangement uses TRBV5-1 and TRBJ2-7; D gene unclear. The CDR3 covers 13 residues. Trimming left V 2 bases short and J 7 bases short, with 13 bases between. The germline V gene encodes CDR1 SGHRS and CDR2 YFSETQ. The CDR3 sequence: CASSFQPLGEQYF. CDR3 in DNA: TGCGCCAGCAGCTTCCAGCCATTGGGAGAGCAGTACTTC.